This TCR beta chain was obtained from a study of blood T cell repertoires in COVID-19 (dated by TCRdb to between 2020 and 2021). Notes on the research overall: The collaborator samples originated in the United States, Italy and Spain and spanned the acute and convalescent phases of COVID-19. Where available, HLA class I and class II types were taken from metadata supplied by the sample provider and were not determined by assay-based typing. Subjects who had been exposed to COVID-19, were actively infected with it, or had recovered from it provided the deeply sampled blood TCRbeta repertoires that made up the dataset. The repertoires were released in a freely available public database intended as a resource for research on the immune response to SARS-CoV-2. Samples came from the ongoing ImmuneRACE study (first 160 participants) plus 1,254 subjects from 6 global collaborators. Sample metadata almost always included a de-identified subject ID, COVID-19 status, age in years and sex. The material from the prospective study consisted of cDNA or gDNA derived from T cells, B-cell-depleted T cells, or PBMCs.

Collaborating institutions collected whole blood in K2EDTA tubes following their own protocols. For TCRbeta analysis, collaborators shipped samples as frozen whole blood, isolated PBMCs, or DNA extracted from either of those sample types. About this clone itself: There is no known antigen for this receptor. No base quality information exists; no much larger clone differs at one position.

The immunoSEQ Assay, a bias-controlled multiplex PCR, was used to amplify TCRbeta CDR3 regions from genomic DNA. The study's own analysis went as follows. Nucleated cell counts per sample were estimated from amplification of reference gene primers within the assay. Sequence reads were collapsed and filtered to measure the absolute abundance of every unique TCRbeta CDR3 rearrangement. For each sample, productive Simpson clonality was calculated as the square root of Simpson's diversity index across productive rearrangements. What TCRdb holds here is the immuneACCESS table cut down to in-frame rearrangements. Part of the clones is not present; checked against another copy, under half of the missing clones reflect an unresolved V gene, and the others are unexplained. From that table come the V and J calls and clone size; the DNA was used to work out D and trimming. The sample records under 250,000 clones, roughly 90% of which are singletons. Of the sample, 4% to 5.5% falls within the top ten clones.

The CDR1 and CDR2 encoded by the germline V gene (reference sequence) are SGHKS and YYEKEE. The CDR3 runs 15 residues from the cysteine to the phenylalanine. Here the CDR3 DNA is all that survives: 45 bases in frame from base 1. V and J lose 4 bases and 5 bases, and a span of 16 bases separates them. The paper as a whole reports these results and caveats: The quantity of clinical and demographic metadata differed by source and by participant and was supplied without curation.

The TCR comes from a woman aged 40 to 50 with acute or convalescent COVID-19. Rearrangement joined TRBV5-5 to TRBJ1-5, with a weak D call of TRBD1 (6 bases match). The sequenced sample was peripheral blood. CDR3 loop: CASSLHGQQDQPQHF. The DNA sequence is given as TGTGCCAGCAGCCTCCATGGACAGCAGGATCAGCCCCAGCATTTT. Beyond the CDR3, the reference TRBV5-5 and TRBJ1-5 genes provide the residues; the full variable domain reads: DAGVTQSPTHLIKTRGQQVTLRCSPISGHKSVSWYQQVLGQGPQFIFQYYEKEERGRGNFPDRFSARQFPNYSSELNVNALLLGDSALYLCASSLHGQQDQPQHFGDGTRLSIL.